This T cell receptor (beta chain) stems from a study of identifying expanded T cells in peripheral blood. Study outcomes and limitations: Variance in clone template counts between two-week samples significantly increased with total template count across all healthy donors.

The CDR3 has 16 amino acids. Trimming took 1 base from V and 7 from J; bases not matched to a gene: 10. Germline loops: CDR1 KGHSH, CDR2 LQKENI. During the collection period, no donor immune events like infections were recorded. The protocol was immunoSEQ multiplex PCR, while the TCRdb copy is restricted to in-frame clones and leaves out a portion. The top ten clones hold just under 8.5% of a sample with 110,000 or so clones, around 90% of them seen once. Comment on this clone: Its antigen remains unidentified.

Sequencing input: blood. This clonotype originated in a person between 18 and 69 years old in good health. V is TRBV18 and J is TRBJ2-5; 9 nucleotides line up with TRBD1. The CDR3 here is CASSPRNRGLEVTQYF. In nucleotides, the CDR3 is TGTGCCAGCTCACCACGGAACAGGGGGCTTGAGGTGACCCAGTACTTC.